This entry is about one T cell receptor (beta chain). Antigen specificity is unknown. This specimen belongs to a study of cytomegalovirus exposure and HLA in healthy donors. Study results and caveats: A few CMV-associated chains were confirmed in vitro to be specific for CMV antigens.

The PCR was carried out with 60 Vbeta primers and 13 Jbeta primers. Produced via immunoSEQ multiplex PCR; TCRdb's table is partial and in-frame only. Of 100,000 to 150,000 clones listed, roughly four fifths were seen once; the top ten hold 5.8%. V lost 1 base and J 4 bases, leaving 6 bases between the germline ends. The CDR3 has 12 residues. CDR1 and CDR2 (germline): SGHNT, YYREEE (reference sequence). The clonotype was recovered from a woman in her forties or fifties in good health and CMV-seropositive. The V call is TRBV5-4, the J call TRBJ2-7; maybe TRBD1 (6 bases). Sequencing was done on a sample of PBMCs. CDR3 amino acids: CASSLQGYEQYF. CDR3 DNA: TGTGCCAGCAGCTTGCAGGGGTACGAGCAGTACTTC.